This passage covers 8 T cell receptor beta chains from one sample sequenced in a study of OX40 agonist ivuxolimab in advanced cancers. The assay was immunoSEQ multiplex PCR, and TCRdb's table has in-frame clones only and misses some. The data hold roughly 91,000 clones, with about 96% observed a single time. This sample comprised CD4+ or CD8+ T cells sorted from blood, obtained in a trial of the OX40 agonist ivuxolimab. These receptors came from an adult with an advanced solid tumor such as melanoma, head and neck, liver or kidney cancer.

This chain uses TRBV19 with TRBJ2-2, with D tentatively TRBD2 (5 bases). V lost 7 bases and J 6 bases, leaving 12 bases between the germline ends. The germline V gene has CDR1 LNHDA and CDR2 SQIVND (reference sequence). This CDR3 has 13 residues. The CDR3 loop is CASMASIPGELFF. For the CDR3, the DNA is TGTGCCAGTATGGCTAGCATTCCCGGGGAGCTGTTTTTT. The complete variable domain, with remaining parts taken from reference TRBV19 and TRBJ2-2, reads DGGITQSPKYLFRKEGQNVTLSCEQNLNHDAMYWYRQDPGQGLRLIYYSQIVNDFQKGDIAEGYSVSREKKESFPLTVTSAQKNPTAFYLCASMASIPGELFFGEGSRLTVL.

The J gene is TRBJ2-7, the V gene TRBV5-6; possibly TRBD1 or TRBD2 for D (6 bases each). CDR3 size: 12 residues. Germline values: CDR1 SGHDT, CDR2 YYEEEE. Trimming removed 3 bases at V and 6 bases at J, with 10 bases between. The CDR3, as DNA: TGTGCCAGCAGCTGGGGGGCAGCCGAGCAGTACTTC. Translating gives CASSWGAAEQYF.

The rearrangement uses TRBV9 and TRBJ2-1, with TRBD1 as a possible D gene (6 bases). Deletions cut 4 bases from V and 9 bases from J, with 17 bases between. The V gene's germline CDR1 is SGDLS and CDR2 YYNGEE. This CDR3 has 14 amino acids. CDR3 loop: CASSPSVGAGEQFF. The DNA for the CDR3 is TGTGCCAGCAGCCCCTCCGTGGGGGCGGGTGAGCAGTTCTTC.

This clone was observed a single time. The chain combines TRBV5-1 with TRBJ2-2, with D unclear. The CDR3 length is 15 residues. V was trimmed by 0 bases and J by 1 base, leaving 7 bases between them. Per germline, CDR1 SGHRS and CDR2 YFSETQ. Here the CDR3 reads CASSLVPGNTGELFF. The DNA of the CDR3 is TGCGCCAGCAGCTTGGTTCCAGGGAACACCGGGGAGCTGTTTTTT. Filled out from reference TRBV5-1 and TRBJ2-2, the complete variable domain reads KAGVTQTPRYLIKTRGQQVTLSCSPISGHRSVSWYQQTPGQGLQFLFEYFSETQRNKGNFPGRFSGRQFSNSRSEMNVSTLELGDSALYLCASSLVPGNTGELFFGEGSRLTVL.

The genes are TRBV28 and TRBJ2-7; D is uncertain. CDR3 length: 15 residues. Trimming shortened V by 2 bases and J by 0 bases, and 11 bases separated the two germline ends. CDR1 and CDR2 (germline): MDHEN, SYDVKM. The CDR3 loop reads CASSLPGLNSYEQYF. The CDR3 nucleotides read TGTGCCAGCAGTTTACCGGGTCTAAACTCCTACGAGCAGTACTTC.

V gene TRBV11-2 combines with J gene TRBJ1-1; D not resolved. CDR1 and CDR2 (germline): SGHAT, FQNNGV. The length of the CDR3 is 12 residues. With 10 bases removed from V and 6 bases from J, the gap between germline ends came to 15 bases. This CDR3 is CANSRGISEAFF. CDR3 nucleotides: TGTGCCAATAGCAGAGGGATTTCTGAAGCTTTCTTT.

The CDR3 coding sequence is TGTGCCAGCAGCTCCGCCGGGACCTCTAGCACAGATACGCAGTATTTT. Translation: CASSSAGTSSTDTQYF. The rearrangement joins TRBV7-3 to TRBJ2-3; the D call may be TRBD1 or TRBD2 (5 bases each). This CDR3 spans 16 amino acids. Trimming stripped 4 bases from V and 0 bases from J, with 14 bases between. Germline CDR1 is SGHTA and CDR2 is FQGTGA.

This clone was observed once. This sample includes further DNA sequences coding for the same CDR3. This rearrangement joins TRBV19 to TRBJ1-1, with D perhaps TRBD1 (6 bases). Trimming shortened V by 1 base and J by 7 bases, and 7 bases separated the two germline ends. Germline V gene lookup returns CDR1 LNHDA and CDR2 SQIVND (reference sequence). This CDR3 comprises 12 residues. The CDR3 DNA is TGTGCCAGTAGTATAGGGACAGTTGAAGCTTTCTTT. It encodes CASSIGTVEAFF.